A single sample gave rise to the 17 T cell receptor beta chains below, sequenced in a study of response to subunit inactivated influenza vaccine. TCRdb re-called the RT-PCR reads with MiXCR, one entry per CDR3 protein. Here the sample spans about 830,000 distinct CDR3 sequences, 15% to 20% being singletons. This material consisted of PBMCs from blood, taken around 5 days after vaccination. The receptor source for this set is a man aged 45-65 years who received an inactivated influenza vaccine.

A few counts support this clonotype. The chain recombines TRBV20-1 with TRBJ2-7; 11 bases agree with TRBD1. Germline V gene lookup returns CDR1 DFQATT and CDR2 SNEGSKA (reference sequence). After removal of 5 bases from V and 7 bases from J, the junction contained 13 bases not matched to a gene. The CDR3 is 15 residues long. CDR3 sequence: CSARRDRGIIREQYF. CDR3 DNA: TGCAGTGCTCGCCGGGACAGGGGGATTATTCGTGAGCAGTACTTC.

This clonotype turned up a few times. The chain joins TRBV4-2 to TRBJ2-5; D remains ambiguous. The CDR3 runs to 14 residues. Trimming shortened V by 2 bases and J by 2 bases, and 9 bases separated the two germline ends. CDR1 is LGHNA, CDR2 YNFKEQ, per germline. The CDR3 DNA is TGTGCCAGCAGCCAATCCACCAAACAAGAGACCCAGTACTTC. Translated: CASSQSTKQETQYF.

The chain carries TRBV20-1 and TRBJ1-4; the D is unclear. In germline, CDR1 is DFQATT, CDR2 SNEGSKA (reference sequence). This CDR3 contains 14 residues. Trimming left V 0 bases short and J 10 bases short, with 15 bases between. CDR3 DNA: TGCAGTGCTAGAGATTATAGGGTTTCGGGAAAACTGTTTTTT. This encodes CSARDYRVSGKLFF.

Details on this clonotype: One end of the junction does not line up with germline, which may come from a read error. This chain joins TRBV5-1 and TRBJ2-2; D gene uncertain. Germline lookup yields CDR1 SGHRS and CDR2 YFSETQ. The CDR3 is 15 residues long. Written as DNA, the CDR3 is TGCGCCAACAGCTTACAGAGAGCGAACACCGGGGAGCTGTTTTTT. Translated: CANSLQRANTGELFF.

This clonotype was counted only a few times. The chain has TRBV24-1 and TRBJ1-2; D gene unclear. The CDR3 length is 12 residues. Trimming took 11 bases from V and 2 from J, leaving 11 bases between them. The germline V gene encodes CDR1 KGHDR and CDR2 SFDVKD. CDR3 region: CAIEVPNYGYTF. CDR3 nucleotide sequence: TGTGCCATCGAAGTACCGAACTATGGCTACACCTTC.

This clonotype was seen a few times. The chain links TRBV12-3 or TRBV12-4 to TRBJ1-2; a weak D match, TRBD1 (6 bases). Trimming cost V 0 bases and J 6 bases, with 11 bases left between them. CDR3 length: 14 residues. CDR3 coding DNA: TGTGCCAGCAGTTTAGCAGGGGGAGCGGATGGCTACACCTTC. It codes for CASSLAGGADGYTF.

This clonotype was seen more than once but under ten times. The chain carries TRBV29-1 and TRBJ2-1; 7 nucleotides line up with TRBD2. The CDR3 covers 14 residues. After removal of 6 bases from V and 9 bases from J, the junction contained 14 bases not matched to a gene. Germline V lookup: CDR1 SQVTM, CDR2 ANQGSEA. CDR3 in amino acids: CSVQKRLAAPEQFF. As DNA, the CDR3 is TGCAGCGTCCAAAAGCGGCTAGCGGCGCCTGAGCAGTTCTTC.

This clonotype was found a few times. The chain carries TRBV5-6 and TRBJ2-5; 9 bases fit TRBD1. This CDR3 has 16 amino acids. The J segment lost 4 bases and the V segment lost 1 base, leaving 8 bases of the junction unmatched. Germline CDR1 reads SGHDT; CDR2 reads YYEEEE. The CDR3 loop reads CASSLKQGAGVETQYF. For the CDR3, the DNA is TGTGCCAGCAGCTTGAAACAGGGGGCGGGTGTAGAGACCCAGTACTTC. The full variable domain, its missing parts supplied by reference TRBV5-6 and TRBJ2-5, is DAGVTQSPTHLIKTRGQQVTLRCSPKSGHDTVSWYQQALGQGPQFIFQYYEEEERQRGNFPDRFSGHQFPNYSSELNVNALLLGDSALYLCASSLKQGAGVETQYFGPGTRLLVL.

CDR3 amino acids: CASSEDPGPLYEQYF. CDR3 nucleotides: TGCGCCAGCAGTGAGGACCCAGGCCCCCTGTACGAGCAGTACTTC. V gene TRBV10-1 combines with J gene TRBJ2-7; D gene unclear. V lost 2 bases and J 4 bases, leaving 15 bases between the germline ends. There are 15 residues in the CDR3. CDR1 is WNHNN and CDR2 is SYGVQD in the germline V gene (reference sequence).

This clonotype has at least ten counts. The J gene is TRBJ2-7, the V gene TRBV6-5; TRBD2 is a possible D gene (5 bases). Germline-derived CDR1 and CDR2 are MNHEY and SVGAGI. With 0 bases removed from V and 2 bases from J, the gap between germline ends came to 8 bases. The CDR3 loop spans 14 amino acids. In DNA form, the CDR3 reads TGTGCCAGCAGTTACTCGGACGGGACCTACGAGCAGTACTTC. Translated: CASSYSDGTYEQYF.

This clonotype was recorded a few times. The chain has TRBV20-1 and TRBJ1-1; D is unresolved. The V end was cut by 2 bases, the J end by 1 base, with 5 bases between. Germline V gives CDR1 DFQATT, CDR2 SNEGSKA (reference sequence). The CDR3 totals 12 residues. The CDR3 protein is CSARRTNTEAFF. CDR3 nucleotides: TGCAGTGCTAGACGTACGAACACTGAAGCTTTCTTT.

This clonotype was seen more than once but under ten times. The V gene is TRBV25-1, the J gene TRBJ1-4; tentatively, D is TRBD1 (6 bases). Germline loops: CDR1 MGHDK, CDR2 SYGVNS. This CDR3 contains 17 residues. Trimming cost V 2 bases and J 3 bases, with 16 bases left between them. CDR3 DNA sequence: TGTGCCAGCAGTGAAAACAGGGTGGAGCGGGCTAATGAAAAACTGTTTTTT. Translation gives CASSENRVERANEKLFF.

In this sample, this clonotype turned up many times. In nucleotides, the CDR3 is TGTGCCAGCAGTTTACTTAGCGGGGGGGGGGAGACCCAGTACTTC. Its protein product is CASSLLSGGGETQYF. This sequence joins TRBV28 and TRBJ2-5; 11 nucleotides line up with TRBD2. Trimming cost V 2 bases and J 5 bases; bases outside gene matches: 4. The germline gives CDR1 MDHEN, CDR2 SYDVKM. The CDR3 is 15 residues long. Full variable domain (outside the CDR3, taken from reference TRBV28 and TRBJ2-5): DVKVTQSSRYLVKRTGEKVFLECVQDMDHENMFWYRQDPGLGLRLIYFSYDVKMKEKGDIPEGYSVSREKKERFSLILESASTNQTSMYLCASSLLSGGGETQYFGPGTRLLVL.

This clonotype was detected many times. The gene calls are TRBV29-1 and TRBJ1-1, with D tentatively TRBD1 (6 bases). The CDR3 runs 13 residues. Trimming pared 6 bases from V and 0 bases from J, leaving 11 bases between. From germline, CDR1 is SQVTM and CDR2 ANQGSEA. The CDR3 DNA reads TGCAGCGTAGCCCAGGGGTTGAACACTGAAGCTTTCTTT. Encoded protein: CSVAQGLNTEAFF.

This clonotype was seen only a few times. The chain couples TRBV2 to TRBJ2-7; the match to TRBD2 covers 8 bases. Per germline, CDR1 SNHLY and CDR2 FYNNEI. The V and J ends lost 4 bases and 0 bases, in that order; junction bases with no gene match: 5. The CDR3 runs 15 residues. CDR3 in DNA: TGTGCCAGCAGTGCGGGAGGGAGTCGCTCCTACGAGCAGTACTTC. It translates to CASSAGGSRSYEQYF.

This clonotype was counted a few times. The J gene is TRBJ1-6, the V gene TRBV4-1; TRBD1 aligns across 7 bases. Trimming removed 4 bases from V and 0 bases from J; junction bases left unmatched: 6. The CDR3 is 17 residues long. Germline V gene lookup returns CDR1 MGHRA and CDR2 YSYEKL. CDR3 coding DNA: TGCGCCAGCAGCCCGACGGGACAGAGCTCCTATAATTCACCCCTCCACTTT. It codes for CASSPTGQSSYNSPLHF.

The genes are TRBV20-1 and TRBJ2-2; D is undetermined. V dropped 6 bases and J dropped 6 bases, with 5 bases sitting between them. This CDR3 has 10 amino acids. Germline CDR1 is DFQATT and CDR2 is SNEGSKA (reference sequence). CDR3 residues: CSAWAGELFF. For the CDR3, the DNA is TGCAGTGCGTGGGCCGGGGAGCTGTTTTTT.